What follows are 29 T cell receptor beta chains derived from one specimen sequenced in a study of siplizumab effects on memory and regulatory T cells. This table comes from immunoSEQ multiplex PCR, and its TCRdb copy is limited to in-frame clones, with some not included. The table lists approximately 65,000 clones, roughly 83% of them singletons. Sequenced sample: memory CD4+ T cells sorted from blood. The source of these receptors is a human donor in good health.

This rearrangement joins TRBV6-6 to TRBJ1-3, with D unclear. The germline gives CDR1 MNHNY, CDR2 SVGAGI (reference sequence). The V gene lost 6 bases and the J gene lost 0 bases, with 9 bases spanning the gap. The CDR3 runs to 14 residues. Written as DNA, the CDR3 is TGTGCCAGCAGGCAAACGTTCTCTGGAAACACCATATATTTT. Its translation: CASRQTFSGNTIYF.

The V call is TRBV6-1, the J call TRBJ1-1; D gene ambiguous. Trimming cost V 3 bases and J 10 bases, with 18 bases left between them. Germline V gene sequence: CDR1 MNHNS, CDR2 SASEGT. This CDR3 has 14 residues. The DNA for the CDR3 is TGTGCCAGCAGTGATGTCCAGGCGGGTAGGAGAGCTTTCTTT. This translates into CASSDVQAGRRAFF.

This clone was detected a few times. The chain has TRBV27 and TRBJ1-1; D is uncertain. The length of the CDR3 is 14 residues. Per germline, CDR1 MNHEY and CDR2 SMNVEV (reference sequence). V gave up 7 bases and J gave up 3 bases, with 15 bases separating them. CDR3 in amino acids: CASTLKPGYTEAFF. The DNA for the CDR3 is TGTGCCAGCACTCTCAAACCGGGTTACACTGAAGCTTTCTTT.

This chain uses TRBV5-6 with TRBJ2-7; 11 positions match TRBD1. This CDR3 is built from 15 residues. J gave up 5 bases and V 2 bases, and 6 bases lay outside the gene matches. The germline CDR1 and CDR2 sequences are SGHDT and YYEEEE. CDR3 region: CASSFWTGGRHEQYF. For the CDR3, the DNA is TGTGCCAGCAGCTTCTGGACAGGGGGCCGACACGAGCAGTACTTC.

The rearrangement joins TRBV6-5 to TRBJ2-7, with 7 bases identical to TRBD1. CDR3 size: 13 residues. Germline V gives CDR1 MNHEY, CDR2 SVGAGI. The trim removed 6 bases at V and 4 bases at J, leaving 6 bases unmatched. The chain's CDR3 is CASRSGGDYEQYF. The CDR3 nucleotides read TGTGCCAGCAGGTCAGGGGGTGATTACGAGCAGTACTTC.

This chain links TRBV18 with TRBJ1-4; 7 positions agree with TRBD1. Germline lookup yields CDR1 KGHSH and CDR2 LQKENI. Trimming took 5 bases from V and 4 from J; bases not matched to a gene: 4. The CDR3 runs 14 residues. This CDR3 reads CASSAQGDNEKLFF. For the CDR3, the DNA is TGTGCCAGCTCAGCCCAGGGGGATAATGAAAAACTGTTTTTT.

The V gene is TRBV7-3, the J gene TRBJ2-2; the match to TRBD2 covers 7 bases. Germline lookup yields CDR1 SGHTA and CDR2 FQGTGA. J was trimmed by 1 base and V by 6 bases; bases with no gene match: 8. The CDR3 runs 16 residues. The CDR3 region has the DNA TGTGCCAGCAGGTTTGAGGCTAGCGGGAACACCGGGGAGCTGTTTTTT. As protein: CASRFEASGNTGELFF.

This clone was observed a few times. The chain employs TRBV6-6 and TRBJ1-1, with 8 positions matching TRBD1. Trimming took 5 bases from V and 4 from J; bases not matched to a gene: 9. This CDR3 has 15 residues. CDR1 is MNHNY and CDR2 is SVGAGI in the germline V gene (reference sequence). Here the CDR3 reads CASSKGQVLVTEAFF. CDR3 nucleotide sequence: TGTGCCAGCAGTAAGGGACAGGTCTTGGTCACTGAAGCTTTCTTT.

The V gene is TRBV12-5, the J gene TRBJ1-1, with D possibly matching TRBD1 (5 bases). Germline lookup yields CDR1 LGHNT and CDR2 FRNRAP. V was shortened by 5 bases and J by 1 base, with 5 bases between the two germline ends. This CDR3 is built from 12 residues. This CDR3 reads CASGGGNTEAFF. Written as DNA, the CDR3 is TGTGCTAGTGGTGGGGGGAACACTGAAGCTTTCTTT.

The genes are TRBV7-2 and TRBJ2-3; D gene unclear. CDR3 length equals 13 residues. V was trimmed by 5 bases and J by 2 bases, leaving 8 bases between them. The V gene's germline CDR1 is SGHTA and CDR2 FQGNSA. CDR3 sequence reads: CASSEATTDTQYF. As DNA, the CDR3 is TGTGCCAGCAGCGAAGCGACCACAGATACGCAGTATTTT.

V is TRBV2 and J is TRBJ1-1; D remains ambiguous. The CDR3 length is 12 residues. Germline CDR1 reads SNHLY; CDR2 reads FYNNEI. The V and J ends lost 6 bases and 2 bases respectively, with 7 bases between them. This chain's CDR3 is CASREGNTEAFF. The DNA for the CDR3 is TGTGCCAGCAGAGAGGGAAACACTGAAGCTTTCTTT.

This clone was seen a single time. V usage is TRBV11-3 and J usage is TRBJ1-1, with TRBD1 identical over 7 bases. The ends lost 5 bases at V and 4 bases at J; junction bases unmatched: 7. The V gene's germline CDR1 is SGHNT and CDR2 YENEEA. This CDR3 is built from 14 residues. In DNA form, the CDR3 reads TGTGCCAGCAGCCCTAGCGCAGGGGGCACTGAAGCTTTCTTT. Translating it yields CASSPSAGGTEAFF.

In DNA form, the CDR3 reads TGTGCCAGCAGCCGACTAGCGGGAGGGTATCAAGAGACCCAGTACTTC. This codes for CASSRLAGGYQETQYF. The chain recombines TRBV9 with TRBJ2-5; 14 bases fit TRBD2. CDR1 and CDR2 (germline): SGDLS, YYNGEE. The CDR3 consists of 16 residues. V shed 4 bases and J 2 bases; nucleotides not matched to a gene: 4.

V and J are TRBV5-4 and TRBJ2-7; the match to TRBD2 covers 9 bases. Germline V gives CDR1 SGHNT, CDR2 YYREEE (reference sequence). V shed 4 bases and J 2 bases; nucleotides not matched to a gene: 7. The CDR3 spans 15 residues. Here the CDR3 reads CASSTQRGAPYEQYF. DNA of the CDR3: TGTGCCAGCAGCACTCAGCGGGGGGCCCCCTACGAGCAGTACTTC. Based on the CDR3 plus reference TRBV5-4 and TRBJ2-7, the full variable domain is ETGVTQSPTHLIKTRGQQVTLRCSSQSGHNTVSWYQQALGQGPQFIFQYYREEENGRGNFPPRFSGLQFPNYSSELNVNALELDDSALYLCASSTQRGAPYEQYFGPGTRLTVT.

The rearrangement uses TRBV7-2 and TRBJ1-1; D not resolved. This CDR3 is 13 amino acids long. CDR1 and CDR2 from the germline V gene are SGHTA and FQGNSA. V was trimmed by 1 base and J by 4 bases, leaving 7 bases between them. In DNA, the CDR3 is TGTGCCAGCAGCTTAGGTCCCCTCACTGAAGCTTTCTTT. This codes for CASSLGPLTEAFF.

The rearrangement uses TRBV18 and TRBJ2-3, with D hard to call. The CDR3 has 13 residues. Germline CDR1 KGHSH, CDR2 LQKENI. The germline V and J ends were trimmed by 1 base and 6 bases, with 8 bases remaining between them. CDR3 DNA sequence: TGTGCCAGCTCACCACAGAGGCGGGATACGCAGTATTTT. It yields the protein CASSPQRRDTQYF.

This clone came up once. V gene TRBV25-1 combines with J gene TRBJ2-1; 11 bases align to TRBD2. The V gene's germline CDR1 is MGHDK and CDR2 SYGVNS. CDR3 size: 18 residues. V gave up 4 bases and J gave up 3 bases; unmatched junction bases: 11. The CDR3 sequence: CASSAIRRLAGYYNEQFF. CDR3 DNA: TGTGCCAGCAGTGCCATACGCCGACTAGCGGGGTACTACAATGAGCAGTTCTTC.

CDR3 sequence (DNA): TGCGCCAGCAGCCAAGAGTGGGGGGAGCTGTTTTTT. As protein: CASSQEWGELFF. The chain joins TRBV4-1 to TRBJ2-2; D is ambiguous. Trimming left V 0 bases short and J 8 bases short, with 4 bases between. The length of the CDR3 is 12 residues. Germline V gives CDR1 MGHRA, CDR2 YSYEKL.

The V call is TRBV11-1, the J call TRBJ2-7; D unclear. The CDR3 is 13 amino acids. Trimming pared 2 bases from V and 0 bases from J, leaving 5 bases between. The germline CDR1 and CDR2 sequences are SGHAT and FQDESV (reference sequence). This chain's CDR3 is CASSLQVSYEQYF. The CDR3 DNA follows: TGTGCCAGCAGCTTACAGGTCTCCTACGAGCAGTACTTC.

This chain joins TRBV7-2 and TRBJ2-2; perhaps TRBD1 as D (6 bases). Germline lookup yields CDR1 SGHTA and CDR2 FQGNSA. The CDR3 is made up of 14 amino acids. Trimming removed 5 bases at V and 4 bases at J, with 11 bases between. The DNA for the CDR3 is TGTGCCAGCAGCCCCCAGGGGACCACCGGGGAGCTGTTTTTT. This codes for CASSPQGTTGELFF.

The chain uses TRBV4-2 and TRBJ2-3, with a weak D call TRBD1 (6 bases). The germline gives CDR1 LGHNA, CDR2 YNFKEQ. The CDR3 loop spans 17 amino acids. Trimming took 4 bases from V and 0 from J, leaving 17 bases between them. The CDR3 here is CASSRGRLKPSTDTQYF. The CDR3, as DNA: TGTGCCAGCAGCCGGGGGCGCCTTAAGCCAAGCACAGATACGCAGTATTTT.

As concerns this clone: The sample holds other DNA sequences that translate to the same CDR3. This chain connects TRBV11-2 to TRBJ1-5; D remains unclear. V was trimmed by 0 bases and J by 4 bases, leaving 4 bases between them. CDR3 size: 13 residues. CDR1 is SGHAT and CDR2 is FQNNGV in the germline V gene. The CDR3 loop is CASSLDRNQPQHF. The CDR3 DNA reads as TGTGCCAGCAGCTTAGACAGAAATCAGCCCCAGCATTTT.

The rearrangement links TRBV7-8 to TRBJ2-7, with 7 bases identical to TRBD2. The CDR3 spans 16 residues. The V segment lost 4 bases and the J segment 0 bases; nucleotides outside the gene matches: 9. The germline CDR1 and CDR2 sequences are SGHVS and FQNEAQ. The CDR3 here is CASSWILAGSSYEQYF. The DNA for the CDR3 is TGTGCCAGCAGCTGGATTTTAGCGGGTAGCTCCTACGAGCAGTACTTC.

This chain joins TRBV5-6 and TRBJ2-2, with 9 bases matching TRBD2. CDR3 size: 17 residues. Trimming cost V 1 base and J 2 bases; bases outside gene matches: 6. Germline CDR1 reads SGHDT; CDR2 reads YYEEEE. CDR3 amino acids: CASSLFSGGTNTGELFF. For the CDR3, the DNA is TGTGCCAGCAGCTTGTTTAGCGGGGGCACCAACACCGGGGAGCTGTTTTTT.

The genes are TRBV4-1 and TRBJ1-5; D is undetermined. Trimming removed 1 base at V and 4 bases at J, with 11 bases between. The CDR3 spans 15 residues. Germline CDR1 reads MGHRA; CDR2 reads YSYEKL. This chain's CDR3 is CASSQGVQENQPQHF. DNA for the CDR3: TGCGCCAGCAGCCAAGGGGTCCAGGAGAATCAGCCCCAGCATTTT.

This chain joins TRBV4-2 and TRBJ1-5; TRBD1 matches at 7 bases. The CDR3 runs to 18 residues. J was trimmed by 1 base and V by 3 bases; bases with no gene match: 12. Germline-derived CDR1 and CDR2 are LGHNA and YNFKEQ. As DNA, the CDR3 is TGTGCCAGCAGCCAGGGGACCCAGGGGGGGGGAAGCAATCAGCCCCAGCATTTT. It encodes CASSQGTQGGGSNQPQHF.

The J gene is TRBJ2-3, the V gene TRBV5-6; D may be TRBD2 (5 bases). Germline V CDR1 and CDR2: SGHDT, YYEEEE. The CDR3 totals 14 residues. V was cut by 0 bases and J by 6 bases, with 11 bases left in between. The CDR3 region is CASSLELVTDTQYF. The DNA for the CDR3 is TGTGCCAGCAGCTTGGAACTAGTAACCGATACGCAGTATTTT. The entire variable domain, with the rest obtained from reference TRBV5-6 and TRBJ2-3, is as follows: DAGVTQSPTHLIKTRGQQVTLRCSPKSGHDTVSWYQQALGQGPQFIFQYYEEEERQRGNFPDRFSGHQFPNYSSELNVNALLLGDSALYLCASSLELVTDTQYFGPGTRLTVL.

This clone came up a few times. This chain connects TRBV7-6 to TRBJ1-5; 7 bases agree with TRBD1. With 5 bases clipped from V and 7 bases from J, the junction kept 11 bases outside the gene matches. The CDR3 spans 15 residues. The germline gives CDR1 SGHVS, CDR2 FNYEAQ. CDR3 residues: CASSLVSRGDQPQHF. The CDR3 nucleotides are TGTGCCAGCAGCCTAGTGAGCAGGGGGGACCAGCCCCAGCATTTT.

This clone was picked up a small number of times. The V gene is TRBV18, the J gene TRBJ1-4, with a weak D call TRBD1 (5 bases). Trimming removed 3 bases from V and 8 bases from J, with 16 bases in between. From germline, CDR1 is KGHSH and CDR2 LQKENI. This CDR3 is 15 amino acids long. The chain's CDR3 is CASSPSYQGREKLFF. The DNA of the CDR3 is TGTGCCAGCTCACCTTCATATCAGGGACGCGAAAAACTGTTTTTT.